The subject of this entry is one T cell receptor (beta chain). Its antigen is not identified. This sample is part of a study of post-analysis software for immune sequencing data. Germline V CDR1 and CDR2: SQVTM, ANQGSEA. V lost 7 bases and J 13 bases, leaving 14 bases between the germline ends. The CDR3 sequence is 10 residues long. Every TCR beta cDNA library bore unique molecular identifiers. Once roughly 0.95 to 10 million T cells were used, hundreds of thousands of cDNA molecules resulted. Each CDR3 protein gets one entry after TCRdb re-called the PCR reads with MiXCR. The table lists 750,000 to 950,000 distinct CDR3 sequences, 53% of them singletons. Study findings and constraints: Samples prepared in the same batch strongly co-clustered by F measure. Five TRBV segments, TRBV5-6, TRBV5-1 and TRBV20-1 among them, were found more frequent in patients than controls.

The specimen sequenced was blood. The chain carries TRBV29-1 and TRBJ2-1; D unclear. The receptor comes from a girl between 5 and 17 years old with multiple sclerosis. The CDR3 DNA sequence: TGCAGCGCTGACCCGGATACCCAGTTCTTC. As protein: CSADPDTQFF.